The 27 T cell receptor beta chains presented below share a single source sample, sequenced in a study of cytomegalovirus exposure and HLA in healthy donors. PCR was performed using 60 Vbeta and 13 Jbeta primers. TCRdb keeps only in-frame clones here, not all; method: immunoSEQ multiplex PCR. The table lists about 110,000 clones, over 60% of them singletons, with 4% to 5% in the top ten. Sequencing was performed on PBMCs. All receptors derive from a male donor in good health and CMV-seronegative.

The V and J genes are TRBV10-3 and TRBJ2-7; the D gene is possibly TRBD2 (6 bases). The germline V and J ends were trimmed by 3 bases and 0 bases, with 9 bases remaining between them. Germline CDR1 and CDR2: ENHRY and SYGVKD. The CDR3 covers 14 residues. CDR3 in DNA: TGTGCCATCAGTGACACGGGAGTCTCCTACGAGCAGTACTTC. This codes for CAISDTGVSYEQYF.

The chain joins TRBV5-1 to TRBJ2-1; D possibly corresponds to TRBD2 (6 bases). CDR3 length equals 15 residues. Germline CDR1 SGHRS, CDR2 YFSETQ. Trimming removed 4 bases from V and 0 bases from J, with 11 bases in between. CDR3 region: CASSLIAASYNEQFF. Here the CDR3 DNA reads TGCGCCAGCAGCCTTATAGCGGCCTCCTACAATGAGCAGTTCTTC. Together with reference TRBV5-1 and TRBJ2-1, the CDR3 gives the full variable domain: KAGVTQTPRYLIKTRGQQVTLSCSPISGHRSVSWYQQTPGQGLQFLFEYFSETQRNKGNFPGRFSGRQFSNSRSEMNVSTLELGDSALYLCASSLIAASYNEQFFGPGTRLTVL.

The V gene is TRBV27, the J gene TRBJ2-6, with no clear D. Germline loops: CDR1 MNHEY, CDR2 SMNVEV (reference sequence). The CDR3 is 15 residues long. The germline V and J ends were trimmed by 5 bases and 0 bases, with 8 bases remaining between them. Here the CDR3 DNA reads TGTGCCAGCAGTGTCCTGTTCTCTGGGGCCAACGTCCTGACTTTC. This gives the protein CASSVLFSGANVLTF.

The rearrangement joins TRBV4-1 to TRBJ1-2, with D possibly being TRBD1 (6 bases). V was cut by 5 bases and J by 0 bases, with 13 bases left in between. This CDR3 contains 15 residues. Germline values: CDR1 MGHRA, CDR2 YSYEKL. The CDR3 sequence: CASSWDTDSNYGYTF. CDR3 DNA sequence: TGCGCCAGCAGCTGGGACACCGACTCTAACTATGGCTACACCTTC.

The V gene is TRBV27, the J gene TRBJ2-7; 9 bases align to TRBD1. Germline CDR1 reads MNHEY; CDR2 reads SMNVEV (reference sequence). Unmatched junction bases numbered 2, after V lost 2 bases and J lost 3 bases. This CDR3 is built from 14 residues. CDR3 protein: CASSLRTGDYEQYF. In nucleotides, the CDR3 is TGTGCCAGCAGTTTAAGGACAGGGGACTACGAGCAGTACTTC.

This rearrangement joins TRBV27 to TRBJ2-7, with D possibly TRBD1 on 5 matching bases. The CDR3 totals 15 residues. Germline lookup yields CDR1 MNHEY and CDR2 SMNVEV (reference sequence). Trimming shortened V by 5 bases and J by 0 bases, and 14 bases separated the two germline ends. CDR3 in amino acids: CASSTRAESSYEQYF. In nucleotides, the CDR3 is TGTGCCAGCAGTACCAGGGCGGAGAGCTCCTACGAGCAGTACTTC.

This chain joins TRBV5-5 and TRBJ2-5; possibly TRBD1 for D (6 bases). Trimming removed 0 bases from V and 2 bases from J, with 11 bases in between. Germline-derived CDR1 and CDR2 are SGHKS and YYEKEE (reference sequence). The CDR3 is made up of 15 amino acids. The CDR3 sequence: CASSLEGVPQETQYF. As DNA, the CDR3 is TGTGCCAGCAGCTTGGAGGGGGTCCCTCAAGAGACCCAGTACTTC. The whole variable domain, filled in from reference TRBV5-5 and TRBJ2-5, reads DAGVTQSPTHLIKTRGQQVTLRCSPISGHKSVSWYQQVLGQGPQFIFQYYEKEERGRGNFPDRFSARQFPNYSSELNVNALLLGDSALYLCASSLEGVPQETQYFGPGTRLLVL.

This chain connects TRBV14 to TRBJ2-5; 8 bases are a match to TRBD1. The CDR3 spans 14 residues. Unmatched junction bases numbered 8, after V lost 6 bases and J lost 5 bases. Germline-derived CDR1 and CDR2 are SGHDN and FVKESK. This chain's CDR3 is CASSKNRGEETQYF. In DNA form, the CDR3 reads TGTGCCAGCAGTAAAAACAGGGGGGAGGAGACCCAGTACTTC.

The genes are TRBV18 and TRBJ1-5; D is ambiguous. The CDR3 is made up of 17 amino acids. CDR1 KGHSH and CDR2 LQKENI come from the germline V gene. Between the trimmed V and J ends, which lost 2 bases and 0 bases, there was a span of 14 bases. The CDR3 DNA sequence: TGTGCCAGCTCACCAGATTCACGGGGATATAGCAATCAGCCCCAGCATTTT. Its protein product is CASSPDSRGYSNQPQHF. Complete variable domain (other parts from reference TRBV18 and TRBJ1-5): NAGVMQNPRHLVRRRGQEARLRCSPMKGHSHVYWYRQLPEEGLKFMVYLQKENIIDESGMPKERFSAEFPKEGPSILRIQQVVRGDSAAYFCASSPDSRGYSNQPQHFGDGTRLSIL.

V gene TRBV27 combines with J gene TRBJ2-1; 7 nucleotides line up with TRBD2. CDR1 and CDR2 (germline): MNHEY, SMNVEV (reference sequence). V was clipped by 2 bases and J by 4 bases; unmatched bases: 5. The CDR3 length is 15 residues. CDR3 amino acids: CASSLGAGTYNEQFF. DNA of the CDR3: TGTGCCAGCAGTTTAGGAGCGGGGACTTACAATGAGCAGTTCTTC.

This chain's CDR3 is CASTDTGSRTDTQYF. As DNA, the CDR3 is TGCGCCAGCACAGATACAGGGAGTCGGACAGATACGCAGTATTTT. The chain couples TRBV5-1 to TRBJ2-3, with D possibly TRBD1 on 6 matching bases. The germline V gene has CDR1 SGHRS and CDR2 YFSETQ. Trimming took off 6 bases at V and 3 bases at J, with 17 bases between the two ends. CDR3 length equals 15 residues.

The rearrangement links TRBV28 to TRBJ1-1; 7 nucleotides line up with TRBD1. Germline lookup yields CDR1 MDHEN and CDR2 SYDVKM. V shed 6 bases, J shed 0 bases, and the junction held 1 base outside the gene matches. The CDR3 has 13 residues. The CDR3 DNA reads TGTGCCAGCAGGGGACAGATGAACACTGAAGCTTTCTTT. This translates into CASRGQMNTEAFF.

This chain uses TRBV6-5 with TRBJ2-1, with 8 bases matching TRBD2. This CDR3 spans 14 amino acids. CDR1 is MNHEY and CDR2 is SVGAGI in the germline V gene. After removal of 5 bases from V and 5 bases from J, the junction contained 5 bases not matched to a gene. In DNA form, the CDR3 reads TGTGCCAGCAGTCTTAGCGGGATCAACAATGAGCAGTTCTTC. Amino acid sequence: CASSLSGINNEQFF.

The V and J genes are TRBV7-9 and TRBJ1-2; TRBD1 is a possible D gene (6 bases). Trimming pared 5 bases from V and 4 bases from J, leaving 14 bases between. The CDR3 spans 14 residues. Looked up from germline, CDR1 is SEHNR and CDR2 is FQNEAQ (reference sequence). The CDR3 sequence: CASSANRVGYGYTF. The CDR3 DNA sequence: TGTGCCAGCAGCGCCAACAGGGTAGGCTATGGCTACACCTTC.

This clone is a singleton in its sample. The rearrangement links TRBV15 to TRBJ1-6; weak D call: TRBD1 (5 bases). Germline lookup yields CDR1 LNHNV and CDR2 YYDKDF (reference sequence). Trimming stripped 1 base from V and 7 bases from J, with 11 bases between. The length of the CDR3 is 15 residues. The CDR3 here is CATSRADKLNSPLHF. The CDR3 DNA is TGTGCCACCAGCAGAGCGGACAAACTAAATTCACCCCTCCACTTT.

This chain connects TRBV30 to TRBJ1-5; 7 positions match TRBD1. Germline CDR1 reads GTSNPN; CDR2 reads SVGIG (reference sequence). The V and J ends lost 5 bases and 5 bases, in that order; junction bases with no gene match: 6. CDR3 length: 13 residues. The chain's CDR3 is CAWFRQGDQPQHF. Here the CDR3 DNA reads TGTGCCTGGTTTCGTCAGGGGGATCAGCCCCAGCATTTT.

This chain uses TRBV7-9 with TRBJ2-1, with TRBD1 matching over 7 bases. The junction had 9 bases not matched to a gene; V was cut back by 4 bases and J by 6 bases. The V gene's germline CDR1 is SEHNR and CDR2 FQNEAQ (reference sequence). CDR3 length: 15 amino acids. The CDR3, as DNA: TGTGCCAGCAGCTCTCGGGACAGTCCTACCAATGAGCAGTTCTTC. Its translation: CASSSRDSPTNEQFF.

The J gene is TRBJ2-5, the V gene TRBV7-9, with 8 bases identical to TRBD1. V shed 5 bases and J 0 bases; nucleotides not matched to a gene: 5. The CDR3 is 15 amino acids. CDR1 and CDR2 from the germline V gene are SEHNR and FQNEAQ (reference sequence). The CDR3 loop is CASSPGGKYQETQYF. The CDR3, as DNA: TGTGCCAGCAGCCCAGGGGGCAAGTACCAAGAGACCCAGTACTTC.

The CDR3 DNA reads as TGTGCCAGCAGCTTGGATGGGGCTCCCTACAATGAGCAGTTCTTC. This gives the protein CASSLDGAPYNEQFF. V is TRBV5-5 and J is TRBJ2-1, with TRBD1 as a possible D gene (5 bases). This CDR3 has 15 amino acids. Trimming stripped 0 bases from V and 2 bases from J, with 9 bases between. Looked up from germline, CDR1 is SGHKS and CDR2 is YYEKEE (reference sequence).

The CDR3 nucleotides read TGTGCCAGCAGCTACGGGGCCGGGACAGGGGGTTACGAGCAGTACTTC. Its protein product is CASSYGAGTGGYEQYF. The chain combines TRBV13 with TRBJ2-7, with 11 bases fitting TRBD1. Trimming took 4 bases from V and 4 from J; bases not matched to a gene: 9. Germline V gene lookup returns CDR1 PRHDT and CDR2 FYEKMQ (reference sequence). This CDR3 is built from 16 residues.

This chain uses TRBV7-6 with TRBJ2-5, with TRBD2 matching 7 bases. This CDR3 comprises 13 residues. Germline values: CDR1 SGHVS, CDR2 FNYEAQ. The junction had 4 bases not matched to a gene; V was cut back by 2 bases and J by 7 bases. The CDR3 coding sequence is TGTGCCAGCAGCTTATGGGGGGAGGGGACCCAGTACTTC. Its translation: CASSLWGEGTQYF.

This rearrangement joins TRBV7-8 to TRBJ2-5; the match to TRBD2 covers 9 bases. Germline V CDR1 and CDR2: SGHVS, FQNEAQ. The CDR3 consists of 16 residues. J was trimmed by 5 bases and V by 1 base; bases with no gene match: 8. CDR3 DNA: TGTGCCAGCAGCTTAGTCCAAAGCGGGAGGCACGAGACCCAGTACTTC. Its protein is CASSLVQSGRHETQYF.

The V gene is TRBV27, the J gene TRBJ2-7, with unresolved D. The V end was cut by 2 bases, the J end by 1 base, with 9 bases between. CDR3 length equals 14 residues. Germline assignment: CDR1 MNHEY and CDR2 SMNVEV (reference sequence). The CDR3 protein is CASSLGRKSYEQYF. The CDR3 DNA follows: TGTGCCAGCAGTTTAGGTAGAAAGTCCTACGAGCAGTACTTC.

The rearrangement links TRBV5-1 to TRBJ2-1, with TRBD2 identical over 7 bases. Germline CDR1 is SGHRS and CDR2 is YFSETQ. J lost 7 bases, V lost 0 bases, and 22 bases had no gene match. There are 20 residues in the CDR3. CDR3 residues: CASSLEGYRLAGSRRNEQFF. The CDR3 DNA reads TGCGCCAGCAGCTTGGAGGGGTACCGACTAGCCGGGTCCCGAAGGAATGAGCAGTTCTTC.

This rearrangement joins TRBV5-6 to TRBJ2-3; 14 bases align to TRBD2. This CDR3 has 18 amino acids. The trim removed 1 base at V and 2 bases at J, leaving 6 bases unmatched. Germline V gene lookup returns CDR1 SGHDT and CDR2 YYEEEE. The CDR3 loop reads CASSLRGLAGVATDTQYF. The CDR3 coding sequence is TGTGCCAGCAGCTTGAGGGGACTAGCGGGAGTAGCCACAGATACGCAGTATTTT.

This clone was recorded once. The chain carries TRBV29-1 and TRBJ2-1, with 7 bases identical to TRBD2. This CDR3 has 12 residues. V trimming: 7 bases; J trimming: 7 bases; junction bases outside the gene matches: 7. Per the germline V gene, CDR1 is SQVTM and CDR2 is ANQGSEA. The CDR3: CSARTSWNEQFF. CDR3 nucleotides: TGCAGCGCTCGGACTAGTTGGAATGAGCAGTTCTTC.

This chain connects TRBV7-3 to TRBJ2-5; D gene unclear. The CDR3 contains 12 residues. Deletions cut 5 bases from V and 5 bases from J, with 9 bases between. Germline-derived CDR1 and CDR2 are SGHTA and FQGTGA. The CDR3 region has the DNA TGTGCCAGCAGCGTAAACGGGGAGACCCAGTACTTC. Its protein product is CASSVNGETQYF.